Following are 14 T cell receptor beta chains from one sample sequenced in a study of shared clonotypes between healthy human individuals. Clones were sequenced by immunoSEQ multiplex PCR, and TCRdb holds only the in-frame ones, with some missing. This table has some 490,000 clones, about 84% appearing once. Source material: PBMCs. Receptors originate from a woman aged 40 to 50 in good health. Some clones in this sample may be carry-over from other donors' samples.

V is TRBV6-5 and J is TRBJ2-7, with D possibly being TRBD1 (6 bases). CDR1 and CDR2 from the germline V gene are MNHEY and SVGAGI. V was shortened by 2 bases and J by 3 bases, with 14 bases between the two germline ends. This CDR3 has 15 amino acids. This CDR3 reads CASSYGDTGYYEQYF. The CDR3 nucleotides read TGTGCCAGCAGTTACGGGGACACGGGCTACTACGAGCAGTACTTC.

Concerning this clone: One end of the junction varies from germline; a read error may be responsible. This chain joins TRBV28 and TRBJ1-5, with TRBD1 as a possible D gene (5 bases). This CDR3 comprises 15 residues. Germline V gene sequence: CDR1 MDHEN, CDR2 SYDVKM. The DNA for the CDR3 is TGTGCCAGCAGTTTTCGGGGCTGGAGCAATCAGCCCCTGCATTTT. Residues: CASSFRGWSNQPLHF.

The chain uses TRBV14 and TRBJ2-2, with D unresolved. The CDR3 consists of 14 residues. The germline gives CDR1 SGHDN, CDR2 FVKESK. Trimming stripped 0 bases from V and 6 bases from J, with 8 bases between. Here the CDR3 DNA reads TGTGCCAGCAGCCAAGAATCTATTTCCGGGGAGCTGTTTTTT. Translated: CASSQESISGELFF.

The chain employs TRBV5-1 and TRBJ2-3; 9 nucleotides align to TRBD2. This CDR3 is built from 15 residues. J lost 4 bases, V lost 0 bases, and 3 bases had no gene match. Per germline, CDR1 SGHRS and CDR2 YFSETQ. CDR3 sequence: CASSLEVAGADTQYF. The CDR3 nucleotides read TGCGCCAGCAGCTTGGAGGTAGCGGGAGCAGATACGCAGTATTTT.

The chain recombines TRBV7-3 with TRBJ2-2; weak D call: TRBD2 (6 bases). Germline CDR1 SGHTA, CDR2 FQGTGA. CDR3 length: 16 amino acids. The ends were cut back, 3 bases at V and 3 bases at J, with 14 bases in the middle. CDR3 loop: CASSFSPGADTGELFF. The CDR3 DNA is TGTGCCAGCAGCTTCTCGCCGGGAGCGGACACCGGGGAGCTGTTTTTT.

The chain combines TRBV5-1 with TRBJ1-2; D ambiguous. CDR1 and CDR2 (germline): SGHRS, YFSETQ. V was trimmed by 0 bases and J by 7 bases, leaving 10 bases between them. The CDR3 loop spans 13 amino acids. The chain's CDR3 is CASSLARRVGYTF. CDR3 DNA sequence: TGCGCCAGCAGCTTGGCCCGGCGGGTTGGCTACACCTTC.

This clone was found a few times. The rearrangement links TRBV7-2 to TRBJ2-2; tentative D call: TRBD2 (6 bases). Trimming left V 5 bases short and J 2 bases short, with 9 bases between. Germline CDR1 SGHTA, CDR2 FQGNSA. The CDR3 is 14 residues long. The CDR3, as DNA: TGTGCCAGCAGCATGACTAGTAACACCGGGGAGCTGTTTTTT. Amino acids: CASSMTSNTGELFF.

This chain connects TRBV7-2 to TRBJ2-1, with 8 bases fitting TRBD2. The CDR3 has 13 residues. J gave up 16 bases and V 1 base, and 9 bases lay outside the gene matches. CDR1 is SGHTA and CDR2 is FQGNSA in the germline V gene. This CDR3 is CASSLGTSPGRFF. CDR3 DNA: TGTGCCAGCAGCTTAGGGACTAGCCCCGGAAGATTCTTC.

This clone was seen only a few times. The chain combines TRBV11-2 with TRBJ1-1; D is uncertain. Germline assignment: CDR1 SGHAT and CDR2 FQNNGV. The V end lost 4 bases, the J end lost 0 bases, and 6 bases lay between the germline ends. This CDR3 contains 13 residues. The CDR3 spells CASSSQMNTEAFF. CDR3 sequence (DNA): TGTGCCAGCAGCTCACAGATGAACACTGAAGCTTTCTTT.

CDR3 protein: CASSQGLGGLRLFEQYF. In DNA, the CDR3 is TGCGCCAGCAGCCAAGGTTTGGGGGGACTAAGGCTTTTCGAGCAGTACTTC. The V and J genes are TRBV4-1 and TRBJ2-7; 7 nucleotides line up with TRBD2. Germline CDR1 reads MGHRA; CDR2 reads YSYEKL. The CDR3 runs to 17 residues. The V and J ends lost 1 base and 6 bases, in that order; junction bases with no gene match: 15.

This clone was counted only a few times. CDR3 in DNA: TGTGCCAGCAGCCGCCTACTAGCGGGAGTTGACGAGCAGTACTTC. Amino acid sequence: CASSRLLAGVDEQYF. J is TRBJ2-7 and V is TRBV14; 11 bases are a match to TRBD2. The CDR3 has 15 residues. Germline V lookup: CDR1 SGHDN, CDR2 FVKESK. V shed 4 bases, J shed 5 bases, and the junction held 7 bases outside the gene matches.

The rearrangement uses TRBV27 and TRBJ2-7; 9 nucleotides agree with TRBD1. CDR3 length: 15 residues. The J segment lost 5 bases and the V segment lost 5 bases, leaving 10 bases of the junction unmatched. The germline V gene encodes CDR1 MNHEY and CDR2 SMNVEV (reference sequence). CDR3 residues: CASSPKQGALNEQYF. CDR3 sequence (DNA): TGTGCCAGCAGTCCAAAACAGGGGGCCTTGAACGAGCAGTACTTC.

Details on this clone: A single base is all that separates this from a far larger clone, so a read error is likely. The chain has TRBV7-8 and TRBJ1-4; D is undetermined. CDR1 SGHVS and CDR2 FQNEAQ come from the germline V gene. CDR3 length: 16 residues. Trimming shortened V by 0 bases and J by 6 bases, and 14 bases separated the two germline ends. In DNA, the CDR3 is TGTGCCAGCAGCTTAGCACCGTGCCTCGGGGATGAAAAACTGTTTTTT. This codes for CASSLAPCLGDEKLFF.

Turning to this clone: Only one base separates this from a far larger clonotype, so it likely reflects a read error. The CDR3 protein is CAGSQGSGTYEQYF. CDR3 in DNA: TGCGCCGGCAGCCAAGGTAGCGGAACCTACGAGCAGTACTTC. V usage is TRBV4-3 and J usage is TRBJ2-7, with D possibly matching TRBD2 (6 bases). Looked up from germline, CDR1 is LGHNA and CDR2 is YSLEER. This CDR3 region has 14 residues.